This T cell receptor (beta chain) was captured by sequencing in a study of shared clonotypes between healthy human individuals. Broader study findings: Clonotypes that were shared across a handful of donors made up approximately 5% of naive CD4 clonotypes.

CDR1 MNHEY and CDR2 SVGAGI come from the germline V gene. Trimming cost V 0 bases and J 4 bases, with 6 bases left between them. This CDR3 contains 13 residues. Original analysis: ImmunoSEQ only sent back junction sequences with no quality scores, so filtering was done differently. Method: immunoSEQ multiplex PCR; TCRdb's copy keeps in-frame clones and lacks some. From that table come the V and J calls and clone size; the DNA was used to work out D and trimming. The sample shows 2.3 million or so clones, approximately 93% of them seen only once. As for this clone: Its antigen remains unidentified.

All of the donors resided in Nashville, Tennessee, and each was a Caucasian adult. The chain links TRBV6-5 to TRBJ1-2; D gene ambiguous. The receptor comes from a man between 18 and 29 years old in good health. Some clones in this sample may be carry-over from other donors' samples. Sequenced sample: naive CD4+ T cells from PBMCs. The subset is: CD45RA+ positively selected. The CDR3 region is CASSYSYTYGYTF. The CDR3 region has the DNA TGTGCCAGCAGTTACTCGTATACCTATGGCTACACCTTC.